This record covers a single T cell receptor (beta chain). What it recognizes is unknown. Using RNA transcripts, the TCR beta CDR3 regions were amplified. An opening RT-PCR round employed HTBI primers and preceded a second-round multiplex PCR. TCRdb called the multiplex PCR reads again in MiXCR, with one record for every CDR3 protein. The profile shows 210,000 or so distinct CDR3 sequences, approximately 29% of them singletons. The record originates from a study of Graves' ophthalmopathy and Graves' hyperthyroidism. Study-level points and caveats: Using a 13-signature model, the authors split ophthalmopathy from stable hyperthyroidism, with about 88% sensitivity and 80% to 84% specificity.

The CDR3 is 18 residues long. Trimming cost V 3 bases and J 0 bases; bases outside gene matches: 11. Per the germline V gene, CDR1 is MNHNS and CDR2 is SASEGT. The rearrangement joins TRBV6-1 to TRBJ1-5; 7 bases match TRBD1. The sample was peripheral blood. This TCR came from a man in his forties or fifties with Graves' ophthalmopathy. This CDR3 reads CASSDSLEGAYSNQPQHF. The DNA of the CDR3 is TGTGCCAGCAGTGATAGCCTGGAGGGGGCCTATAGCAATCAGCCCCAGCATTTT.